This T cell receptor (beta chain) was observed in a study of blood T cell repertoires in COVID-19. Germline CDR1 and CDR2: MNHEY and SVGAGI. This CDR3 contains 12 residues. Deletions cut 8 bases from V and 4 bases from J, with 9 bases between. Recovery among Cohort 3 donors was established by two negative PCRs, clearance, or symptom resolution. Original handling: Reference gene primers were amplified, and this amplification served to estimate nucleated cell counts. This table comes from immunoSEQ multiplex PCR, and its TCRdb copy is limited to in-frame clones, with some not included. That table is the source of V, J and clone size, and D and trimming were worked out from the DNA. The sample lists approximately 490,000 clones, less than 90% occurring once.

The TCR comes from a woman aged 60 to 75 who had recovered from COVID-19. Source material: PBMCs or T cells enriched from blood (not recorded which). This chain uses TRBV6-5 with TRBJ2-1, with D possibly TRBD2 on 5 matching bases. CDR3 sequence: CASEEVYNEQFF. The CDR3 nucleotides read TGTGCCAGCGAGGAGGTTTACAATGAGCAGTTCTTC.